This T cell receptor (delta chain) was found in a study of delta chains in infants with herpesvirus infections. General observations from the study: Only the first time point after infection showed the public clonotype. The study lacked race- and environment-matched controls and was small. Public-clonotype frequency seemingly fell with older age at infection. Absence in CMV-uninfected infants may reflect the detection limit only.

Germline CDR1 reads GEAIGNYY; CDR2 reads EKD. The CDR3 is 14 residues long. Trimming left V 0 bases short and J 2 bases short, with 9 bases between. Gamma-chain- and delta-chain-specific primers converted PBMC RNA into TCR cDNA. TCRdb reprocessed the RT-PCR reads using CATT. Among about 1,500 delta-chain clones listed, around 26% were seen once. In its sample, this clone was seen a few times. The antigen remains undetermined. The chain joins TRDV2 to TRDJ1; no reliable D call. The sample was peripheral blood, taken at time point 1 of longitudinal follow-up. The receptor's source is a human donor who was a Ugandan infant, either HIV-exposed or HIV-unexposed (not recorded which). The CDR3 here is CACDTVGLTDKLIF. The CDR3 nucleotides are TGTGCCTGTGACACCGTAGGCCTGACCGATAAACTCATCTTT.